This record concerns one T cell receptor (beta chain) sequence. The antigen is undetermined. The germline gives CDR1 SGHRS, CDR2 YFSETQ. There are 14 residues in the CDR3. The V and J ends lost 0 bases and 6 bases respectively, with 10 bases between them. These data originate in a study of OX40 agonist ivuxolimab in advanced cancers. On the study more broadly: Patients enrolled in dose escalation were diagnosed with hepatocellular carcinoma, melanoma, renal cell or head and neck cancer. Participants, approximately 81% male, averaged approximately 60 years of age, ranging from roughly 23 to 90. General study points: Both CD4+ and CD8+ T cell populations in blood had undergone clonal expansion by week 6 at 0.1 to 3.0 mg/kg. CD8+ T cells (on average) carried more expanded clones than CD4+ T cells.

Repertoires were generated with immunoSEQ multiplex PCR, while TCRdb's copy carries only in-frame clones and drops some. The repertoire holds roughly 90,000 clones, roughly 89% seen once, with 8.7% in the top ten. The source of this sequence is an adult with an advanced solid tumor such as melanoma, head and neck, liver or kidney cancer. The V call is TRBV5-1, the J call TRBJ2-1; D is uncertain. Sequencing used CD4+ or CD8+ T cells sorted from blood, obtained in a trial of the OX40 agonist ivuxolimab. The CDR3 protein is CASSLGQISNEQFF. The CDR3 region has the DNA TGCGCCAGCAGCTTGGGTCAGATCAGCAATGAGCAGTTCTTC.